The following is a T cell receptor beta chain sequence with its context. Its antigen is not identified. The data belong to a study of cytomegalovirus exposure and HLA in healthy donors. Regarding the study as a whole: A link between a missense DCLRE1C variant and TCR beta V- and J-gene trimming emerged from a later analysis.

60 Vbeta and 13 Jbeta primers were used in PCR. TCRdb's table, derived via immunoSEQ multiplex PCR, lists solely in-frame clones and lacks some. Seen here are 180,000 or so clones, about 79% observed once, and the top ten hold around 15%. This CDR3 is built from 13 residues. The germline gives CDR1 KGHSH, CDR2 LQKENI. Trimming removed 3 bases from V and 4 bases from J, with 9 bases in between. The sequence came from a man aged 50 or older in good health and CMV-seropositive. Sequencing input: PBMCs. This chain connects TRBV18 to TRBJ1-1, with unresolved D. The CDR3 DNA sequence: TGTGCCAGCTCACCGGCAGGTCGCACTGAAGCTTTCTTT. Protein: CASSPAGRTEAFF.